The next 18 T cell receptor beta chains were all read from a single sample in a study of blood T cell repertoires in COVID-19. The repertoire was sequenced with immunoSEQ multiplex PCR; TCRdb's copy has only in-frame clones and lacks some. The table records roughly 130,000 clones, around 90% of them present only once. The source material was peripheral blood. The receptors here all came from a middle-aged man with active COVID-19.

This clone came up once. The V and J genes are TRBV10-2 and TRBJ2-7; D gene ambiguous. Germline V gene lookup returns CDR1 WSHSY and CDR2 SAAADI. V was clipped by 2 bases and J by 2 bases, with 4 bases between them. The CDR3 has 12 residues. CDR3 residues: CASSESPYEQYF. The CDR3 nucleotides are TGCGCCAGCAGTGAGAGCCCCTACGAGCAGTACTTC.

In this sample, this clone is medium-sized. The genes are TRBV3-1 (or the pseudogene TRBV3-2) and TRBJ1-1; D is perhaps TRBD1 (5 bases). CDR3 length equals 17 residues. V lost 4 bases and J 1 base, leaving 19 bases between the germline ends. CDR1 and CDR2 from the germline V gene are LGHDT and YNNKEL (reference sequence). The CDR3 DNA reads TGTGCCAGCAGCCCCTCAAGAGTTGGGGCGCCGAACACTGAAGCTTTCTTT. This encodes CASSPSRVGAPNTEAFF.

The V gene is TRBV30, the J gene TRBJ1-6, with D hard to call. This CDR3 region has 13 residues. V gave up 4 bases and J gave up 5 bases, with 9 bases separating them. The V gene's germline CDR1 is GTSNPN and CDR2 SVGIG (reference sequence). As DNA, the CDR3 is TGTGCCTGGATATCGGGGAATAATTCACCCCTCCACTTT. This encodes CAWISGNNSPLHF.

The chain joins TRBV5-5 to TRBJ1-5; 10 nucleotides align to TRBD1. With V trimmed by 0 bases and J by 1 base, 1 base remained unmatched. Germline CDR1 and CDR2: SGHKS and YYEKEE (reference sequence). CDR3 length: 16 residues. CDR3 nucleotides: TGTGCCAGCAGCTTGGGGACAGGGGGAAGCAATCAGCCCCAGCATTTT. It specifies CASSLGTGGSNQPQHF.

V and J are TRBV19 and TRBJ1-2; 7 bases are a match to TRBD1. Germline loops: CDR1 LNHDA, CDR2 SQIVND (reference sequence). There are 12 residues in the CDR3. The V and J ends lost 6 bases and 10 bases, in that order; junction bases with no gene match: 8. The CDR3 coding sequence is TGTGCCAGTAGGAGGGACAGCGATGTCTACACCTTC. It is translated as CASRRDSDVYTF.

This clone was picked up one time. V usage is TRBV5-8 and J usage is TRBJ1-2; 8 positions match TRBD1. V gave up 0 bases and J gave up 2 bases; unmatched junction bases: 12. The CDR3 is 18 amino acids. Germline V CDR1 and CDR2: SGHTS, YDEGEE. The chain's CDR3 is CASSLGTGNFSPNYGYTF. The DNA of the CDR3 is TGTGCCAGCAGCTTGGGGACAGGGAATTTCAGTCCCAACTATGGCTACACCTTC.

V is TRBV5-4 and J is TRBJ2-3, with 9 bases identical to TRBD2. J gave up 3 bases and V 2 bases, and 4 bases lay outside the gene matches. The CDR3 extends over 15 amino acids. Germline V gene sequence: CDR1 SGHNT, CDR2 YYREEE (reference sequence). As DNA, the CDR3 is TGTGCCAGCAGCTTTAGCGGGAGAATAACAGATACGCAGTATTTT. This codes for CASSFSGRITDTQYF.

The chain combines TRBV18 with TRBJ2-6, with TRBD1 matching 9 bases. With 2 bases clipped from V and 0 bases from J, the junction kept 11 bases outside the gene matches. The CDR3 consists of 20 residues. Germline values: CDR1 KGHSH, CDR2 LQKENI. The CDR3 DNA sequence: TGTGCCAGCTCACCAGGGTTAGGACAGGGGAACATCTCTGGGGCCAACGTCCTGACTTTC. Translated: CASSPGLGQGNISGANVLTF.

The chain carries TRBV5-1 and TRBJ1-1; weak D call: TRBD1 (6 bases). This CDR3 spans 16 amino acids. Germline CDR1 reads SGHRS; CDR2 reads YFSETQ. The ends were cut back, 5 bases at V and 0 bases at J, with 17 bases in the middle. The CDR3 here is CASRTGGGVMNTEAFF. Here the CDR3 DNA reads TGCGCCAGCAGGACCGGAGGGGGGGTGATGAACACTGAAGCTTTCTTT.

The gene calls are TRBV27 and TRBJ2-2; D remains unclear. The length of the CDR3 is 14 residues. Germline-derived CDR1 and CDR2 are MNHEY and SMNVEV (reference sequence). Trimming shortened V by 4 bases and J by 5 bases, and 11 bases separated the two germline ends. The CDR3 here is CASSYREKTGELFF. CDR3 bases: TGTGCCAGCAGTTACAGAGAAAAGACCGGGGAGCTGTTTTTT.

CDR3 protein: CATSILGDRENGYTF. CDR3 sequence (DNA): TGTGCCACCTCTATACTCGGGGACAGGGAAAATGGCTACACCTTC. The V gene is TRBV19, the J gene TRBJ1-2; 9 bases map to TRBD1. In germline, CDR1 is LNHDA, CDR2 SQIVND (reference sequence). CDR3 size: 15 residues. J gave up 6 bases and V 10 bases, and 15 bases lay outside the gene matches. Using reference TRBV19 and TRBJ1-2 for the parts outside the CDR3, the full variable domain is DGGITQSPKYLFRKEGQNVTLSCEQNLNHDAMYWYRQDPGQGLRLIYYSQIVNDFQKGDIAEGYSVSREKKESFPLTVTSAQKNPTAFYLCATSILGDRENGYTFGSGTRLTVV.

The rearrangement joins TRBV18 to TRBJ2-4, with 7 positions matching TRBD1. The CDR3 runs to 14 residues. Germline loops: CDR1 KGHSH, CDR2 LQKENI. Trimming took 6 bases from V and 2 from J; bases not matched to a gene: 4. The CDR3 DNA follows: TGTGCCAGCTCCTCACAGGGGTCCAAAAACATTCAGTACTTC. Its translation: CASSSQGSKNIQYF.

V gene TRBV5-6 combines with J gene TRBJ2-3; 8 bases agree with TRBD1. The CDR3 consists of 16 residues. Germline values: CDR1 SGHDT, CDR2 YYEEEE. Trimming cost V 4 bases and J 1 base; bases outside gene matches: 8. The CDR3 nucleotides read TGTGCCAGCAGCGGTGGACAGGGAAGCCGCACAGATACGCAGTATTTT. Translated: CASSGGQGSRTDTQYF. The full variable domain, its missing parts supplied by reference TRBV5-6 and TRBJ2-3, is DAGVTQSPTHLIKTRGQQVTLRCSPKSGHDTVSWYQQALGQGPQFIFQYYEEEERQRGNFPDRFSGHQFPNYSSELNVNALLLGDSALYLCASSGGQGSRTDTQYFGPGTRLTVL.

The chain employs TRBV7-6 and TRBJ1-2, with TRBD1 matching over 10 bases. After removal of 5 bases from V and 2 bases from J, the junction contained 5 bases not matched to a gene. Germline loops: CDR1 SGHVS, CDR2 FNYEAQ. The CDR3 consists of 15 residues. CDR3 region: CASSTLTGGNYGYTF. Here the CDR3 DNA reads TGTGCCAGCAGCACCTTGACAGGGGGCAACTATGGCTACACCTTC.

V and J are TRBV24-1 and TRBJ1-6; D is unclear. This CDR3 spans 13 amino acids. V was cut by 6 bases and J by 11 bases, with 13 bases left in between. Per the germline V gene, CDR1 is KGHDR and CDR2 is SFDVKD. DNA of the CDR3: TGTGCCACCAGTAACATACGGGAACCACCCCTCCACTTT. Amino acid sequence: CATSNIREPPLHF.

The sample holds a few counts of this clone. V is TRBV6-6 and J is TRBJ1-2; TRBD1 agrees at 7 bases. V lost 0 bases and J lost 6; bases outside the gene matches: 1. Germline-derived CDR1 and CDR2 are MNHNY and SVGAGI (reference sequence). The CDR3 has 13 residues. This CDR3 reads CASSYSTGNGYTF. CDR3 nucleotide sequence: TGTGCCAGCAGTTACTCGACAGGGAATGGCTACACCTTC.

V usage is TRBV18 and J usage is TRBJ1-2; D is possibly TRBD1 (6 bases). The CDR3 has 17 amino acids. Trimming left V 4 bases short and J 1 base short, with 19 bases between. Germline CDR1 reads KGHSH; CDR2 reads LQKENI. CDR3 in DNA: TGTGCCAGCTCACAAAACCCCCGGACAGCCTTTAACTATGGCTACACCTTC. It encodes CASSQNPRTAFNYGYTF.

The V call is TRBV6-5, the J call TRBJ1-1; a weak D match, TRBD1 (6 bases). The CDR3 has 13 amino acids. V lost 9 bases, J lost 1 base, and 12 bases lay in between. Germline V gene sequence: CDR1 MNHEY, CDR2 SVGAGI. CDR3 residues: CASAGAGNTEAFF. As DNA, the CDR3 is TGTGCCAGTGCAGGGGCGGGGAACACTGAAGCTTTCTTT.